One T cell receptor (beta chain) is described in this entry. RNA was extracted with the RNeasy kit, and a quantity of about 0.45 to 1 ug was reverse transcribed using random hexamers. The amplification used immunoSEQ multiplex PCR on TCR beta CDR3; it spanned 54 Vbeta and 13 Jbeta. From the immunoSEQ multiplex PCR reads, TCRdb called clonotypes with MiXCR, one entry per CDR3 protein. The sample yields tens of thousands of distinct CDR3 sequences, just under 95% seen once. This record comes from a study of CD8 T cells in Susac syndrome. In contrast to the negatively isolated CD8+ and CD4+ T cells, TEMRA cells were FACS-enriched. CDR3 length: 11 amino acids. V lost 8 bases and J lost 9, with 11 bases in between. From germline, CDR1 is MRHNA and CDR2 SNTAGT.

The sample taken for sequencing was CD8+ T cells from PBMCs. The chain combines TRBV6-4 with TRBJ2-1, with D perhaps matching TRBD1 (6 bases). This receptor was taken from a human donor in good health. The chain's CDR3 is CASRLGGEQFF. The CDR3 DNA reads TGTGCCAGCCGCCTAGGGGGTGAGCAGTTCTTC.